Listed below are T cell receptor beta chains from one sample, sequenced in a study of T cell responses to AZD1222 COVID-19 vaccine. Profiling relied on immunoSEQ multiplex PCR, and the TCRdb table lists in-frame clones only, not all of them. The sample lists approximately 170,000 clones; around 87% were seen once. The starting material was peripheral blood, obtained on day 0 of AZD1222 vaccination. The receptors originated from an adult in good health. Both conserved end residues are part of each CDR3. Each record gives: clone size, V gene, J gene, D gene, CDR3 DNA, CDR3 protein. The D gene is left open where the match is weak. Size is omitted from some rows. Given values are once, few, many or a class for expanded clones.

clone size: NA; V gene: TRBV6-6; J gene: TRBJ2-2; D gene: NA; CDR3 DNA: TGTGCCAGCAGTTACTCAGAAGTCGGGGAGCTGTTTTTT; CDR3 protein: CASSYSEVGELFF
clone size: NA; V gene: TRBV19; J gene: TRBJ2-5; D gene: TRBD1; CDR3 DNA: TGTGCCAGTAGTGGGACAGGACAGACCCAGTACTTC; CDR3 protein: CASSGTGQTQYF
clone size: NA; V gene: TRBV6-5; J gene: TRBJ2-3; D gene: TRBD1; CDR3 DNA: TGTGCCAGCATCCCGGGACAGACGGGGGATACGCAGTATTTT; CDR3 protein: CASIPGQTGDTQYF
clone size: once; V gene: TRBV11-2; J gene: TRBJ2-1; D gene: TRBD2; CDR3 DNA: TGTGCCAGCAGACATGCGGGGGGCCGGGGAAATGAGCAGTTCTTC; CDR3 protein: CASRHAGGRGNEQFF
clone size: NA; V gene: TRBV7-9; J gene: TRBJ1-2; D gene: NA; CDR3 DNA: TGTGCCAGCAGGTTAGGGGACCTTAACTATGGCTACACCTTC; CDR3 protein: CASRLGDLNYGYTF
clone size: NA; V gene: TRBV3-1/TRBV3-2; J gene: TRBJ2-2; D gene: TRBD1; CDR3 DNA: TGTGCCAGCAAAGCGACAGGGGCGAGAAACACCGGGGAGCTGTTTTTT; CDR3 protein: CASKATGARNTGELFF
clone size: NA; V gene: TRBV15; J gene: TRBJ2-2; D gene: NA; CDR3 DNA: TGTGCCACCAGCAGGCGGGACACCGGGGAGCTGTTTTTT; CDR3 protein: CATSRRDTGELFF
clone size: NA; V gene: TRBV6-5; J gene: TRBJ2-7; D gene: NA; CDR3 DNA: TGTGCCAGCAGACACACTGAAGGGGCTTACGAGCAGTACTTC; CDR3 protein: CASRHTEGAYEQYF
clone size: NA; V gene: TRBV6-1; J gene: TRBJ2-1; D gene: NA; CDR3 DNA: TGTGCCAGCAGTGAAACAGGGTACAATGAGCAGTTCTTC; CDR3 protein: CASSETGYNEQFF
clone size: NA; V gene: TRBV9; J gene: TRBJ1-6; D gene: NA; CDR3 DNA: TGTGCCAGCAGCGTAGACTCGGGGTCCGCCAACCCACATAATTCACCCCTCCACTTT; CDR3 protein: CASSVDSGSANPHNSPLHF
clone size: NA; V gene: TRBV12-3/TRBV12-4; J gene: TRBJ1-1; D gene: NA; CDR3 DNA: TGTGCCAGCAGTGTACTCCGTGAAGCTTTCTTT; CDR3 protein: CASSVLREAFF
clone size: NA; V gene: TRBV27; J gene: TRBJ2-1; D gene: NA; CDR3 DNA: TGTGCCAGCACTGATGGAGGGGGGTATGCCAATGAGCAGTTCTTC; CDR3 protein: CASTDGGGYANEQFF
clone size: once; V gene: TRBV6-2/TRBV6-3; J gene: TRBJ2-7; D gene: TRBD1; CDR3 DNA: TGTGCCAGCAGTTACTCCCCGGGACAGGGGGTCTACGAGCAGTACTTC; CDR3 protein: CASSYSPGQGVYEQYF
clone size: NA; V gene: TRBV5-6; J gene: TRBJ2-5; D gene: NA; CDR3 DNA: TGTGCCAGCAGCTCCGAAGGTTGGTGGCTAGAGACCCAGTACTTC; CDR3 protein: CASSSEGWWLETQYF
clone size: NA; V gene: TRBV19; J gene: TRBJ1-1; D gene: NA; CDR3 DNA: TGTGCCAGTAGTATTCTCGGGCAGCACAACACTGAAGCTTTCTTT; CDR3 protein: CASSILGQHNTEAFF
clone size: NA; V gene: TRBV12-3/TRBV12-4; J gene: TRBJ1-3; D gene: NA; CDR3 DNA: TGTGCCAGCAGTTTTGAGGGAATGGCCATATATTTT; CDR3 protein: CASSFEGMAIYF
clone size: NA; V gene: TRBV14; J gene: TRBJ2-5; D gene: NA; CDR3 DNA: TGTGCCAGCAGCCCACGACACAGGGTCGGAGAGACCCAGTACTTC; CDR3 protein: CASSPRHRVGETQYF
clone size: NA; V gene: TRBV11-3; J gene: TRBJ2-5; D gene: NA; CDR3 DNA: TGTGCCAGCGGGTCGGGCCAAGAGACCCAGTACTTC; CDR3 protein: CASGSGQETQYF
clone size: NA; V gene: TRBV24-1; J gene: TRBJ2-2; D gene: NA; CDR3 DNA: TGTGCCACCAGTGAACACCCCGGGACATTTAAATCCGGGGAGCTGTTTTTT; CDR3 protein: CATSEHPGTFKSGELFF
clone size: NA; V gene: TRBV4-1; J gene: TRBJ2-7; D gene: NA; CDR3 DNA: TGCGCCAGCAGCCATCACGCCGACAGGACCTACGAGCAGTACTTC; CDR3 protein: CASSHHADRTYEQYF
clone size: NA; V gene: TRBV5-5; J gene: TRBJ1-5; D gene: NA; CDR3 DNA: TGTGCCAGCAGCTTGGTCTCCCTAGATCAGCCCCAGCATTTT; CDR3 protein: CASSLVSLDQPQHF
clone size: NA; V gene: TRBV15; J gene: TRBJ2-3; D gene: NA; CDR3 DNA: TGTGCCACCAGCAGAGAGGACAGAGGCACAGATACGCAGTATTTT; CDR3 protein: CATSREDRGTDTQYF
clone size: few; V gene: TRBV5-4; J gene: TRBJ1-4; D gene: NA; CDR3 DNA: TGTGCCAGCAGCCCTGGGTCTGTCGGCGAAAAACTGTTTTTT; CDR3 protein: CASSPGSVGEKLFF
clone size: NA; V gene: TRBV3-1/TRBV3-2; J gene: TRBJ2-3; D gene: NA; CDR3 DNA: TGTGCCAGCAGCCAAGTTGCGGATACGCAGTATTTT; CDR3 protein: CASSQVADTQYF
clone size: NA; V gene: TRBV3-1/TRBV3-2; J gene: TRBJ1-3; D gene: NA; CDR3 DNA: TGTGCCAGCAGCCAAGATCGTCTCTACTCTGGAAACACCATATATTTT; CDR3 protein: CASSQDRLYSGNTIYF
clone size: NA; V gene: TRBV3-1/TRBV3-2; J gene: TRBJ2-3; D gene: TRBD1; CDR3 DNA: TGTGCCAGCAGCCTTTGGGACAGAACTAGCACAGATACGCAGTATTTT; CDR3 protein: CASSLWDRTSTDTQYF
clone size: NA; V gene: TRBV7-9; J gene: TRBJ2-3; D gene: NA; CDR3 DNA: TGTGCCAGCAGCTTACACGGCAGCAACACAGATACGCAGTATTTT; CDR3 protein: CASSLHGSNTDTQYF
clone size: NA; V gene: TRBV29-1; J gene: TRBJ1-2; D gene: NA; CDR3 DNA: TGCAGCGTTTCTAAGACGGGAACGATCACCTTC; CDR3 protein: CSVSKTGTITF
clone size: NA; V gene: TRBV9; J gene: TRBJ2-3; D gene: NA; CDR3 DNA: TGTGCCAGCCAAGAGGATACGTACACAGATACGCAGTATTTT; CDR3 protein: CASQEDTYTDTQYF
clone size: NA; V gene: TRBV19; J gene: TRBJ2-7; D gene: NA; CDR3 DNA: TGTGCCAGTAGTTATGGCTCCAGGGGCTACGAGCAGTACTTC; CDR3 protein: CASSYGSRGYEQYF
clone size: NA; V gene: TRBV4-3; J gene: TRBJ2-7; D gene: NA; CDR3 DNA: TGCGCCAGCAGCCAAGATTTCGACAGAAACCACGCCTACGAGCAGTACTTC; CDR3 protein: CASSQDFDRNHAYEQYF
clone size: NA; V gene: TRBV29-1; J gene: TRBJ1-2; D gene: TRBD1; CDR3 DNA: TGCAGCGTTGAAGGGGGACAGGGGGAGAACTATGGCTACACCTTC; CDR3 protein: CSVEGGQGENYGYTF
clone size: NA; V gene: TRBV18; J gene: TRBJ2-3; D gene: NA; CDR3 DNA: TGTGCCAGCTCACCACCAATAGAGGCTAGGCCTGATAATACGCAGTATTTT; CDR3 protein: CASSPPIEARPDNTQYF
clone size: NA; V gene: TRBV5-1; J gene: TRBJ2-7; D gene: NA; CDR3 DNA: TGCGCCAGCAGTCCAGGACAAGACTACGAGCAGTACTTC; CDR3 protein: CASSPGQDYEQYF
clone size: NA; V gene: TRBV5-1; J gene: TRBJ2-3; D gene: NA; CDR3 DNA: TGCGCCGGATCTCGAGGGGTCGGAGACACAGATACGCAGTATTTT; CDR3 protein: CAGSRGVGDTDTQYF
clone size: NA; V gene: TRBV29-1; J gene: TRBJ2-1; D gene: NA; CDR3 DNA: TGCAGCGTTCCACAGGGAATTGAGCAGTTCTTC; CDR3 protein: CSVPQGIEQFF
clone size: NA; V gene: TRBV7-8; J gene: TRBJ2-2; D gene: NA; CDR3 DNA: TGTGCCAGCAGCTTAGCAGAAGAAGGCACCGGGGAGCTGTTTTTT; CDR3 protein: CASSLAEEGTGELFF
clone size: NA; V gene: TRBV5-1; J gene: TRBJ1-4; D gene: NA; CDR3 DNA: TGCGCCAGCAGCTCAGCCCCAATGGGAACTAATGAAAAACTGTTTTTT; CDR3 protein: CASSSAPMGTNEKLFF
clone size: NA; V gene: TRBV14; J gene: TRBJ2-7; D gene: NA; CDR3 DNA: TGTGCCAGCAGCCAAGGCAGCAGGCAAGGATCCTACGAGCAGTACTTC; CDR3 protein: CASSQGSRQGSYEQYF
clone size: once; V gene: TRBV3-1/TRBV3-2; J gene: TRBJ1-2; D gene: TRBD1; CDR3 DNA: TGTGCCAGCAGCCCCGCCGGGACAGATAACTATGGCTACACCTTC; CDR3 protein: CASSPAGTDNYGYTF
clone size: NA; V gene: TRBV19; J gene: TRBJ2-5; D gene: NA; CDR3 DNA: TGTGCCAGTAGTAAATTCCAGAACCAAGAGACCCAGTACTTC; CDR3 protein: CASSKFQNQETQYF
clone size: NA; V gene: TRBV30; J gene: TRBJ2-5; D gene: TRBD2; CDR3 DNA: TGTGCCTGGAGTGGAATACCAGCGAAGCGGGGGGCACAAGAGACCCAGTACTTC; CDR3 protein: CAWSGIPAKRGAQETQYF